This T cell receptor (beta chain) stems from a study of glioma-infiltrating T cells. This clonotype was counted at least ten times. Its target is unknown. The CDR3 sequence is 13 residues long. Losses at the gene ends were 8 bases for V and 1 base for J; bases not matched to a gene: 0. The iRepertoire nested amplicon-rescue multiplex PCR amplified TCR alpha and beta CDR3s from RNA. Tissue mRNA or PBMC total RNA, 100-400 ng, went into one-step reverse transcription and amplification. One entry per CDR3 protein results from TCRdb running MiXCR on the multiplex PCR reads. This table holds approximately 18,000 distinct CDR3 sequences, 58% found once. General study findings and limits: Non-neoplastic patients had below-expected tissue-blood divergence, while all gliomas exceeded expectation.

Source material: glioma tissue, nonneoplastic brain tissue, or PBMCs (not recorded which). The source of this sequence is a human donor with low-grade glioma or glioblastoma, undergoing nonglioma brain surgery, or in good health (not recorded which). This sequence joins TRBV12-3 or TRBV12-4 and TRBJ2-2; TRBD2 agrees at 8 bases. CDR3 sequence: CASRGGNTGELFF. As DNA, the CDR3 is TGTGCCAGCCGGGGGGGGAACACCGGGGAGCTGTTTTTT.